This T cell receptor (beta chain) was profiled in a study of regulatory T cells in long-lasting Graves disease. General study points: Accuracy might have suffered from few samples.

On this clonotype itself: What it binds is not known.

Combining iRepertoire HTBI primers with Arm-PCR of CDR3 regions, the authors built TCR beta libraries. TCRdb called the multiplex PCR reads again in MiXCR, with one record for every CDR3 protein. Of 500,000 to 800,000 distinct CDR3 sequences detected, approximately 31% appear once; the ten largest clones hold 40% to 55%. The time point was: persistent/refractory GD, antithyroid drugs over 5 years with positive TRAb. The authors made the TCR library using RNA they extracted from PBMCs. V gave up 5 bases and J gave up 3 bases, with 11 bases separating them. Germline V CDR1 and CDR2: SQVTM, ANQGSEA. The CDR3 runs to 13 residues.

The chain couples TRBV29-1 to TRBJ1-5; D perhaps matches TRBD1 (6 bases). The sequence derives from a female donor with Graves disease. The sample here was peripheral blood mononuclear cells (PBMCs), taken when the disease was refractory, from a patient treated with antithyroid drugs. In DNA, the CDR3 is TGCAGCGTTAAGACAGGCTCCAATCAGCCCCAGCATTTT. Protein: CSVKTGSNQPQHF.